This TCR beta chain was recorded in a study of blood T cells in healthy people across ages. The authors ran a second PCR of roughly 6 to 12 cycles using a sample-barcoded 5' primer and a J-beta primer mix. MiXCR, run by TCRdb on the 5' RACE reads, gives a single entry per CDR3 protein. The sample yields about 700,000 distinct CDR3 sequences, approximately 31% seen once. The CDR3 covers 16 residues. V lost 1 base to trimming and J lost 2 bases, with 14 bases between them. Germline CDR1 and CDR2: SGHTA and FQGNSA. This clonotype was detected many times. The chain links TRBV7-2 to TRBJ2-5; TRBD2 is a possible D gene (6 bases). The specimen was blood. This receptor was obtained from a woman at least 80 years old in good health. DNA of the CDR3: TGTGCCAGCAGCTTAGGTACTGGGGGGTATCAAGAGACCCAGTACTTC. Protein sequence: CASSLGTGGYQETQYF.